Presented here are 14 T cell receptor beta chains from one specimen sequenced in a study of cytomegalovirus exposure and HLA in healthy donors (dated by TCRdb to about 2017). Library method: the immunoSEQ multiplex PCR assay. TCRdb retrieved this table from immuneACCESS and kept in-frame rearrangements only. Not all clones are present; in checked studies, unresolved V genes account for under half, and no reason is known for the remainder. Here the sample has 110,000 to 150,000 clones; 89% occur a single time. 9% of the sample goes to the ten largest clones. The material sequenced was PBMCs. These receptors came from a woman aged 18-30 years in good health and CMV-seropositive.

The J gene is TRBJ1-5, the V gene TRBV7-2, with no clear D. This CDR3 comprises 13 residues. Per germline, CDR1 SGHTA and CDR2 FQGNSA. Deletions cut 3 bases from V and 2 bases from J, with 5 bases between. CDR3 coding DNA: TGTGCCAGCAGCTTTCCGGGCAATCAGCCCCAGCATTTT. This encodes CASSFPGNQPQHF.

The chain combines TRBV2 with TRBJ1-1; the D gene is possibly TRBD1 (6 bases). V was clipped by 11 bases and J by 2 bases, with 18 bases between them. Germline CDR1 is SNHLY and CDR2 is FYNNEI. This CDR3 has 14 residues. DNA of the CDR3: TGTGCCGGGGGCAGAGGGCTCACAAACACTGAAGCTTTCTTT. It yields the protein CAGGRGLTNTEAFF.

This rearrangement joins TRBV10-2 to TRBJ1-5, with 10 bases that match TRBD1. The CDR3 is 16 residues long. Trimming removed 2 bases from V and 4 bases from J; junction bases left unmatched: 5. The germline V gene encodes CDR1 WSHSY and CDR2 SAAADI. CDR3 sequence: CASSEGDRGENQPQHF. The CDR3 nucleotides are TGCGCCAGCAGTGAGGGGGACAGGGGTGAGAATCAGCCCCAGCATTTT.

The chain recombines TRBV29-1 with TRBJ1-2; 10 bases are shared with TRBD1. Unmatched junction bases numbered 13, after V lost 1 base and J lost 2 bases. Germline CDR1 SQVTM, CDR2 ANQGSEA. The CDR3 loop spans 18 amino acids. CDR3 sequence: CSVEGELWEGQGNYGYTF. The CDR3 DNA reads TGCAGCGTTGAAGGTGAACTATGGGAGGGACAGGGGAACTATGGCTACACCTTC.

The CDR3: CASLPGPGTNTDTQYF. CDR3 nucleotides: TGTGCCAGTTTACCGGGCCCCGGGACTAACACAGATACGCAGTATTTT. V and J are TRBV27 and TRBJ2-3; TRBD2 agrees at 7 bases. Germline values: CDR1 MNHEY, CDR2 SMNVEV (reference sequence). The CDR3 length is 16 residues. J lost 2 bases, V lost 9 bases, and 14 bases had no gene match.

The chain recombines TRBV7-6 with TRBJ1-1, with 7 nucleotides matching TRBD1. From germline, CDR1 is SGHVS and CDR2 FNYEAQ. V trimming: 5 bases; J trimming: 3 bases; junction bases outside the gene matches: 6. This CDR3 spans 14 amino acids. The CDR3 loop reads CASSEGARDTEAFF. CDR3 coding DNA: TGTGCCAGCAGCGAGGGGGCTCGAGACACTGAAGCTTTCTTT. The full variable domain, completed using reference TRBV7-6 and TRBJ1-1, is GAGVSQSPRYKVTKRGQDVALRCDPISGHVSLYWYRQALGQGPEFLTYFNYEAQQDKSGLPNDRFSAERPEGSISTLTIQRTEQRDSAMYRCASSEGARDTEAFFGQGTRLTVV.

The chain links TRBV28 to TRBJ2-2, with D possibly TRBD1 on 6 matching bases. The germline V and J ends were trimmed by 7 bases and 4 bases, with 10 bases remaining between them. The CDR3 contains 13 residues. The germline V gene encodes CDR1 MDHEN and CDR2 SYDVKM. The DNA of the CDR3 is TGTGCCAGCACAAGGACAGTCACCGGGGAGCTGTTTTTT. It specifies CASTRTVTGELFF.

The rearrangement joins TRBV7-2 to TRBJ2-5; D might be TRBD2 (6 bases). Deletions cut 0 bases from V and 5 bases from J, with 13 bases between. The CDR3 loop spans 15 amino acids. Germline lookup yields CDR1 SGHTA and CDR2 FQGNSA. CDR3 DNA: TGTGCCAGCAGCTTAGCGGCGGGCGGGGAGGAGACCCAGTACTTC. Translating it yields CASSLAAGGEETQYF. Looking up the rest from reference TRBV7-2 and TRBJ2-5 gives the full variable domain: GAGVSQSPSNKVTEKGKDVELRCDPISGHTALYWYRQSLGQGLEFLIYFQGNSAPDKSGLPSDRFSAERTGGSVSTLTIQRTQQEDSAVYLCASSLAAGGEETQYFGPGTRLLVL.

The rearrangement uses TRBV6-5 and TRBJ1-2, with a weak D call TRBD1 (6 bases). The length of the CDR3 is 15 residues. Germline-derived CDR1 and CDR2 are MNHEY and SVGAGI. The V gene lost 2 bases and the J gene lost 0 bases, with 10 bases spanning the gap. The CDR3 bases are TGTGCCAGCAGTTACGGCAGGGGACCTAACTATGGCTACACCTTC. As protein: CASSYGRGPNYGYTF.

The J gene is TRBJ2-3, the V gene TRBV30; the D is unclear. The length of the CDR3 is 13 residues. Germline CDR1 reads GTSNPN; CDR2 reads SVGIG (reference sequence). Trimming left V 5 bases short and J 6 bases short, with 15 bases between. The chain's CDR3 is CAWGVSGLDTQYF. The CDR3 DNA reads TGTGCCTGGGGCGTCTCCGGGTTGGATACGCAGTATTTT. The whole variable domain, filled in from reference TRBV30 and TRBJ2-3, reads SQTIHQWPATLVQPVGSPLSLECTVEGTSNPNLYWYRQAAGRGLQLLFYSVGIGQISSEVPQNLSASRPQDRQFILSSKKLLLSDSGFYLCAWGVSGLDTQYFGPGTRLTVL.

The chain links TRBV6-5 to TRBJ2-7; 7 bases are shared with TRBD2. V dropped 6 bases and J dropped 4; count of bases not matched to a gene: 3. The CDR3 is made up of 12 amino acids. Germline V gene data show CDR1 as MNHEY and CDR2 as SVGAGI. The CDR3: CASSKAGYEQYF. For the CDR3, the DNA is TGTGCCAGCAGCAAAGCGGGGTACGAGCAGTACTTC.

This chain joins TRBV7-6 and TRBJ2-2; unclear D gene. Trimming shortened V by 0 bases and J by 7 bases, and 6 bases separated the two germline ends. The CDR3 contains 13 residues. CDR1 is SGHVS, CDR2 FNYEAQ, per germline. CDR3: CASSLAPYGELFF. The DNA for the CDR3 is TGTGCCAGCAGCTTAGCCCCCTACGGGGAGCTGTTTTTT.

A few counts support this clone. The chain has TRBV18 and TRBJ2-7; 7 nucleotides agree with TRBD1. The CDR3 consists of 14 residues. The germline V gene encodes CDR1 KGHSH and CDR2 LQKENI. Losses at the gene ends were 5 bases for V and 5 bases for J; bases not matched to a gene: 9. The CDR3 DNA follows: TGTGCCAGCTCATCGGGAAGACAGGGAGACGAGCAGTACTTC. Its protein is CASSSGRQGDEQYF. Based on the CDR3 plus reference TRBV18 and TRBJ2-7, the full variable domain is NAGVMQNPRHLVRRRGQEARLRCSPMKGHSHVYWYRQLPEEGLKFMVYLQKENIIDESGMPKERFSAEFPKEGPSILRIQQVVRGDSAAYFCASSSGRQGDEQYFGPGTRLTVT.

V is TRBV4-1 and J is TRBJ2-1; D possibly corresponds to TRBD2 (6 bases). Germline loops: CDR1 MGHRA, CDR2 YSYEKL. The CDR3 has 17 residues. The V gene lost 2 bases and the J gene lost 5 bases, with 19 bases spanning the gap. CDR3 residues: CASSQPTRGNPNNEQFF. CDR3 sequence (DNA): TGCGCCAGCAGCCAACCAACCCGGGGGAATCCAAACAATGAGCAGTTCTTC.